What follows are 26 T cell receptor beta chains derived from one specimen sequenced in a study of cytomegalovirus exposure and HLA in healthy donors. Researchers ran the PCR with 60 Vbeta and 13 Jbeta primers. Generated by immunoSEQ multiplex PCR, the TCRdb table keeps only in-frame clones and is missing some. This table holds 200,000 to 250,000 clones, approximately 78% found once. Input material: PBMCs. These receptors were collected from a boy between 5 and 17 years old in good health and CMV-seronegative.

V usage is TRBV11-3 and J usage is TRBJ1-1; D remains unclear. Germline-derived CDR1 and CDR2 are SGHNT and YENEEA. This CDR3 region has 14 residues. The V end was cut by 1 base, the J end by 0 bases, with 6 bases between. CDR3 protein: CASSLGALNTEAFF. CDR3 in DNA: TGTGCCAGCAGCTTAGGGGCCCTGAACACTGAAGCTTTCTTT.

About this clone itself: This specimen includes other DNA sequences encoding the same CDR3. The CDR3 is CASSEAGQNQPQHF. In DNA, the CDR3 is TGTGCCAGCAGTGAAGCTGGACAGAATCAGCCCCAGCATTTT. The chain combines TRBV6-1 with TRBJ1-5, with a possible D match to TRBD1 (6 bases). The V gene's germline CDR1 is MNHNS and CDR2 SASEGT. Trimming pared 0 bases from V and 4 bases from J, leaving 7 bases between. The CDR3 loop spans 14 amino acids.

V is TRBV7-8 and J is TRBJ1-5; D remains unclear. Deletions cut 5 bases from V and 7 bases from J, with 12 bases between. The CDR3 loop spans 13 amino acids. The V gene's germline CDR1 is SGHVS and CDR2 FQNEAQ. This chain's CDR3 is CASSPDITQPQHF. CDR3 bases: TGTGCCAGCAGCCCCGACATAACCCAGCCCCAGCATTTT.

The chain joins TRBV19 to TRBJ1-1; D is unresolved. The V end lost 0 bases, the J end lost 1 base, and 12 bases lay between the germline ends. Germline loops: CDR1 LNHDA, CDR2 SQIVND (reference sequence). The CDR3 totals 16 residues. In DNA form, the CDR3 reads TGTGCCAGTAGTATAGATCTATTCGGAGGGAACACTGAAGCTTTCTTT. Translating gives CASSIDLFGGNTEAFF.

The gene calls are TRBV6-5 and TRBJ1-2; TRBD1 agrees at 9 bases. This CDR3 contains 14 residues. V lost 7 bases to trimming and J lost 3 bases; unmatched junction nucleotides: 6. Germline assignment: CDR1 MNHEY and CDR2 SVGAGI. The CDR3 reads CASMRRQGDYGYTF. The CDR3 DNA is TGTGCCAGCATGCGGAGACAGGGGGACTATGGCTACACCTTC.

V usage is TRBV19 and J usage is TRBJ2-6; 7 positions agree with TRBD1. CDR1 is LNHDA and CDR2 is SQIVND in the germline V gene (reference sequence). The CDR3 spans 18 residues. Trimming cost V 5 bases and J 0 bases; bases outside gene matches: 10. The DNA of the CDR3 is TGTGCCAGTAGTCTCCGGGGACAGTTTCTCTCTGGGGCCAACGTCCTGACTTTC. Translating it yields CASSLRGQFLSGANVLTF.

The chain employs TRBV5-5 and TRBJ2-7; 9 nucleotides line up with TRBD1. The V gene end was trimmed by 0 bases and the J gene end by 6 bases; junction bases not matched to a gene: 7. The CDR3 is 15 amino acids. The V gene's germline CDR1 is SGHKS and CDR2 YYEKEE (reference sequence). The DNA for the CDR3 is TGTGCCAGCAGCTTGGAGGGACAGGGAATCCCCGAGCAGTACTTC. Translating gives CASSLEGQGIPEQYF.

The chain links TRBV5-1 to TRBJ2-1, with D tentatively TRBD2 (5 bases). The V gene lost 0 bases and the J gene lost 8 bases, with 21 bases spanning the gap. The CDR3 is 17 residues long. From germline, CDR1 is SGHRS and CDR2 YFSETQ. Written as DNA, the CDR3 is TGCGCCAGCAGCTTGGCCAAAGCGGCCAACTTGAGGGATGAGCAGTTCTTC. Translated, it gives CASSLAKAANLRDEQFF.

The V call is TRBV19, the J call TRBJ2-7; TRBD2 is a possible D gene (6 bases). The CDR3 runs to 16 residues. Germline CDR1 LNHDA, CDR2 SQIVND (reference sequence). The V end lost 4 bases, the J end lost 5 bases, and 21 bases lay between the germline ends. CDR3 protein: CASSSPFGGSHDEQYF. The CDR3 coding sequence is TGTGCCAGTAGTAGCCCCTTTGGGGGGTCACACGACGAGCAGTACTTC.

J is TRBJ1-2 and V is TRBV9, with D tentatively TRBD1 (5 bases). V lost 4 bases and J lost 7, with 23 bases in between. Germline assignment: CDR1 SGDLS and CDR2 YYNGEE. There are 16 residues in the CDR3. Written as DNA, the CDR3 is TGTGCCAGCAGCCCCTACCAGGGCTCACCCGGGAGTGGCTACACCTTC. This codes for CASSPYQGSPGSGYTF. The variable domain in full, with the rest retrieved from reference TRBV9 and TRBJ1-2, is DSGVTQTPKHLITATGQRVTLRCSPRSGDLSVYWYQQSLDQGLQFLIQYYNGEERAKGNILERFSAQQFPDLHSELNLSSLELGDSALYFCASSPYQGSPGSGYTFGSGTRLTVV.

The chain links TRBV27 to TRBJ1-2; D may be TRBD1 (6 bases). V was clipped by 8 bases and J by 0 bases, with 16 bases between them. Germline-derived CDR1 and CDR2 are MNHEY and SMNVEV (reference sequence). The CDR3 covers 15 residues. The CDR3 protein is CASGPGQVPNYGYTF. Here the CDR3 DNA reads TGTGCCAGCGGCCCGGGACAAGTTCCTAACTATGGCTACACCTTC.

The rearrangement uses TRBV7-9 and TRBJ1-2; D call uncertain. The CDR3 spans 12 residues. Germline V gene lookup returns CDR1 SEHNR and CDR2 FQNEAQ (reference sequence). Between the trimmed V and J ends, which lost 3 bases and 0 bases, there was a span of 2 bases. The chain's CDR3 is CASSFTNYGYTF. The CDR3 DNA is TGTGCCAGCAGCTTTACTAACTATGGCTACACCTTC. The whole variable domain, filled in from reference TRBV7-9 and TRBJ1-2, reads DTGVSQNPRHKITKRGQNVTFRCDPISEHNRLYWYRQTLGQGPEFLTYFQNEAQLEKSRLLSDRFSAERPKGSFSTLEIQRTEQGDSAMYLCASSFTNYGYTFGSGTRLTVV.

The CDR3 sequence: CASSITRVSNEQFF. The DNA for the CDR3 is TGTGCCAGCAGCATTACTAGGGTTAGCAATGAGCAGTTCTTC. The rearrangement uses TRBV2 and TRBJ2-1; D is possibly TRBD2 (5 bases). The V and J ends lost 6 bases and 6 bases respectively, with 15 bases between them. In germline, CDR1 is SNHLY, CDR2 FYNNEI. There are 14 residues in the CDR3.

This sequence joins TRBV5-1 and TRBJ2-3; D may be TRBD2 (5 bases). The CDR3 is 14 residues long. Between the trimmed V and J ends, which lost 0 bases and 6 bases, there was a span of 11 bases. Germline-derived CDR1 and CDR2 are SGHRS and YFSETQ. DNA of the CDR3: TGCGCCAGCAGCTTGGTTGCTAGCAGTGATACGCAGTATTTT. Translating it yields CASSLVASSDTQYF.

This chain joins TRBV29-1 and TRBJ1-1; tentative D call: TRBD1 (6 bases). With 7 bases removed from V and 7 bases from J, the gap between germline ends came to 19 bases. The CDR3 is 13 residues long. The germline V gene has CDR1 SQVTM and CDR2 ANQGSEA. CDR3 sequence (DNA): TGCAGCGGGGGGGGGACAATTACGGGTGAAGCTTTCTTT. Amino acids: CSGGGTITGEAFF.

Worth noting for this clone: Germline is not matched at one junction end, which may reflect a read error. V is TRBV19 and J is TRBJ1-2; 7 nucleotides align to TRBD1. CDR1 and CDR2 (germline): LNHDA, SQIVND (reference sequence). This CDR3 comprises 13 residues. For the CDR3, the DNA is TGTGCCAGTACTATAACAGGGGAGCGTGGCTACACCTTC. Its protein is CASTITGERGYTF.

The rearrangement joins TRBV9 to TRBJ2-7, with a weak D call TRBD1 (6 bases). Trimming stripped 0 bases from V and 1 base from J, with 14 bases between. The CDR3 covers 16 residues. Germline-derived CDR1 and CDR2 are SGDLS and YYNGEE. The CDR3 sequence is CASSVDFGTLSYEQYF. The CDR3 bases are TGTGCCAGCAGCGTAGATTTCGGGACACTATCCTACGAGCAGTACTTC.

The chain uses TRBV11-3 and TRBJ2-3; D is perhaps TRBD1 (5 bases). Germline V lookup: CDR1 SGHNT, CDR2 YENEEA. V was pared by 3 bases and J by 0 bases, with 16 bases between. The CDR3 has 17 amino acids. Written as DNA, the CDR3 is TGTGCCAGCAGCTTTGAAAGATGGGGCTCAAGCACAGATACGCAGTATTTT. The encoded protein is CASSFERWGSSTDTQYF. The whole variable domain, remainder taken from reference TRBV11-3 and TRBJ2-3, is EAGVVQSPRYKIIEKKQPVAFWCNPISGHNTLYWYLQNLGQGPELLIRYENEEAVDDSQLPKDRFSAERLKGVDSTLKIQPAELGDSAVYLCASSFERWGSSTDTQYFGPGTRLTVL.

This chain uses TRBV5-1 with TRBJ1-2; the D is unclear. The CDR3 is 13 residues long. Trimming stripped 0 bases from V and 4 bases from J, with 7 bases between. Germline V lookup: CDR1 SGHRS, CDR2 YFSETQ. DNA for the CDR3: TGCGCCAGCAGCTTGGGAAGCTTCTATGGCTACACCTTC. It yields the protein CASSLGSFYGYTF.

V gene TRBV5-6 combines with J gene TRBJ1-2; TRBD1 aligns across 7 bases. CDR1 SGHDT and CDR2 YYEEEE come from the germline V gene. The CDR3 has 15 amino acids. V lost 4 bases and J lost 2; bases outside the gene matches: 8. In nucleotides, the CDR3 is TGTGCCAGCAGCCGAGTCGGGACAGAGAACTATGGCTACACCTTC. It codes for CASSRVGTENYGYTF.

The chain recombines TRBV30 with TRBJ1-3; 8 bases align to TRBD1. Looked up from germline, CDR1 is GTSNPN and CDR2 is SVGIG (reference sequence). V shed 5 bases and J 1 base; nucleotides not matched to a gene: 4. This CDR3 contains 14 residues. The CDR3 coding sequence is TGTGCCTGGGACAGGGGAACATCTGGAAACACCATATATTTT. Its translation is CAWDRGTSGNTIYF.

V and J are TRBV20-1 and TRBJ2-5; TRBD1 matches at 9 bases. V gave up 5 bases and J gave up 11 bases; unmatched junction bases: 6. Germline lookup yields CDR1 DFQATT and CDR2 SNEGSKA (reference sequence). The CDR3 extends over 11 amino acids. CDR3 residues: CSAARGQGQYF. The CDR3 nucleotides are TGCAGTGCTGCCCGCGGACAGGGGCAGTACTTC.

The table lists this clone with a count of one. J is TRBJ2-7 and V is TRBV5-1; D might be TRBD1 (5 bases). The germline V gene has CDR1 SGHRS and CDR2 YFSETQ. V shed 3 bases and J shed 7 bases, with 14 bases lying between them. The length of the CDR3 is 13 residues. CDR3 protein: CASSWGLSREQYF. DNA of the CDR3: TGCGCCAGCAGCTGGGGCCTTTCCAGAGAGCAGTACTTC.

This clone was counted between two and nine times. The V and J genes are TRBV7-9 and TRBJ1-2; a possible D gene is TRBD1 (5 bases). V lost 3 bases and J 1 base, leaving 6 bases between the germline ends. Germline CDR1 SEHNR, CDR2 FQNEAQ (reference sequence). This CDR3 has 13 amino acids. CDR3 DNA sequence: TGTGCCAGCAGCTTCGGGGGTAACTATGGCTACACCTTC. Translation: CASSFGGNYGYTF.

The rearrangement uses TRBV9 and TRBJ1-1, with 9 bases lining up with TRBD1. After removal of 5 bases from V and 3 bases from J, the junction contained 8 bases not matched to a gene. Per germline, CDR1 SGDLS and CDR2 YYNGEE. CDR3 size: 15 residues. CDR3 residues: CASSMGQGWDTEAFF. Written as DNA, the CDR3 is TGTGCCAGCAGTATGGGACAGGGCTGGGACACTGAAGCTTTCTTT. The full variable domain, completed using reference TRBV9 and TRBJ1-1, is DSGVTQTPKHLITATGQRVTLRCSPRSGDLSVYWYQQSLDQGLQFLIQYYNGEERAKGNILERFSAQQFPDLHSELNLSSLELGDSALYFCASSMGQGWDTEAFFGQGTRLTVV.

The chain links TRBV28 to TRBJ2-7; weak D call: TRBD2 (5 bases). Germline assignment: CDR1 MDHEN and CDR2 SYDVKM. The V end lost 3 bases, the J end lost 3 bases, and 12 bases lay between the germline ends. The CDR3 runs 14 residues. The CDR3 DNA follows: TGTGCCAGCAGTTTGGGAGCTTTCCTCTACGAGCAGTACTTC. Amino acid sequence: CASSLGAFLYEQYF.